Below, 30 T cell receptor beta chains from the same sample are listed, as sequenced in a study of cytomegalovirus exposure and HLA in healthy donors. TCRdb's copy holds only in-frame clones and misses some; the assay was immunoSEQ multiplex PCR. The data show 200,000 or so clones, around 84% seen once. Sequenced input: PBMCs. Receptor source: a man aged 18 to 29 in good health and CMV-seropositive.

This chain links TRBV27 with TRBJ2-5; 7 nucleotides line up with TRBD1. The germline V gene encodes CDR1 MNHEY and CDR2 SMNVEV (reference sequence). CDR3 length: 15 residues. Germline trimming cut 4 bases from V and 5 bases from J; bases unmatched to any gene: 10. CDR3 amino acids: CASSSTGMPWETQYF. CDR3 coding DNA: TGTGCCAGCAGTTCGACAGGGATGCCTTGGGAGACCCAGTACTTC.

DNA of the CDR3: TGTGCCAGCAGCTATCGAGTAAGCAATCAGCCCCAGCATTTT. Translating it yields CASSYRVSNQPQHF. This rearrangement joins TRBV7-6 to TRBJ1-5; D gene uncertain. Between the trimmed V and J ends, which lost 4 bases and 1 base, there was a span of 8 bases. CDR3 length: 14 residues. Germline V gene sequence: CDR1 SGHVS, CDR2 FNYEAQ.

This clone has just one count. CDR3: CASSAYTGGEQYF. DNA for the CDR3: TGCGCCAGCAGCGCTTACACAGGGGGCGAGCAGTACTTC. The chain is built from TRBV5-1 and TRBJ2-7; 8 bases are a match to TRBD1. J gave up 6 bases and V 4 bases, and 6 bases lay outside the gene matches. CDR3 length equals 13 residues. Germline V gene data show CDR1 as SGHRS and CDR2 as YFSETQ.

The chain links TRBV18 to TRBJ2-7; tentative D call: TRBD2 (6 bases). This CDR3 region has 14 residues. Between the trimmed V and J ends, which lost 3 bases and 6 bases, there was a span of 15 bases. The germline V gene has CDR1 KGHSH and CDR2 LQKENI. The CDR3 sequence is CASSPVGPEGEQYF. The CDR3 DNA sequence: TGTGCCAGCTCACCTGTAGGCCCGGAGGGCGAGCAGTACTTC.

This chain joins TRBV6-5 and TRBJ2-7, with 7 bases matching TRBD2. Germline CDR1 and CDR2: MNHEY and SVGAGI. The CDR3 is made up of 13 amino acids. Trimming cost V 10 bases and J 3 bases; bases outside gene matches: 9. The CDR3 nucleotides read TGTGCCACCTCGGGGGGTAAGGACTACGAGCAGTACTTC. Its translation: CATSGGKDYEQYF.

This clone was observed a handful of times. V gene TRBV15 combines with J gene TRBJ1-1, with D uncertain. The CDR3 totals 15 residues. The germline V gene has CDR1 LNHNV and CDR2 YYDKDF (reference sequence). Trimming left V 0 bases short and J 0 bases short, with 8 bases between. The CDR3 loop reads CATSREAQVNTEAFF. In nucleotides, the CDR3 is TGTGCCACCAGCAGAGAGGCCCAAGTGAACACTGAAGCTTTCTTT.

This chain joins TRBV6-6 and TRBJ2-7; D is ambiguous. The V gene lost 4 bases and the J gene lost 2 bases, with 6 bases spanning the gap. CDR1 and CDR2 from the germline V gene are MNHNY and SVGAGI (reference sequence). The CDR3 is 12 amino acids. This CDR3 reads CASSSRAYEQYF. In DNA, the CDR3 is TGTGCCAGCAGTTCCCGGGCCTACGAGCAGTACTTC.

This clone was picked up one time. V usage is TRBV28 and J usage is TRBJ2-2; 7 nucleotides agree with TRBD1. V shed 4 bases and J 2 bases; nucleotides not matched to a gene: 4. The CDR3 totals 15 residues. Per germline, CDR1 MDHEN and CDR2 SYDVKM. For the CDR3, the DNA is TGTGCCAGCAGTTGGGGACAGACTAACACCGGGGAGCTGTTTTTT. Protein product: CASSWGQTNTGELFF.

CDR3 sequence: CASRPGTSGRRGTQYF. CDR3 nucleotides: TGTGCCAGCAGACCAGGGACTAGCGGGAGAAGGGGTACGCAGTATTTT. This chain links TRBV2 with TRBJ2-3; 14 bases match TRBD2. CDR1 and CDR2 (germline): SNHLY, FYNNEI. The J segment lost 8 bases and the V segment lost 6 bases, leaving 10 bases of the junction unmatched. The CDR3 is made up of 16 amino acids.

The V and J genes are TRBV2 and TRBJ2-5, with D perhaps matching TRBD1 (6 bases). V gave up 6 bases and J gave up 5 bases, with 19 bases separating them. The CDR3 is 15 residues long. The germline V gene has CDR1 SNHLY and CDR2 FYNNEI. CDR3 region: CASSRRQVISETQYF. CDR3 in DNA: TGTGCCAGCAGCCGACGACAGGTCATTTCCGAGACCCAGTACTTC. The full variable domain, in which reference TRBV2 and TRBJ2-5 provide the parts outside the CDR3, is EPEVTQTPSHQVTQMGQEVILRCVPISNHLYFYWYRQILGQKVEFLVSFYNNEISEKSEIFDDQFSVERPDGSNFTLKIRSTKLEDSAMYFCASSRRQVISETQYFGPGTRLLVL.

The gene calls are TRBV14 and TRBJ2-7, with 7 bases aligning to TRBD1. After removal of 3 bases from V and 9 bases from J, the junction contained 14 bases not matched to a gene. Germline CDR1 and CDR2: SGHDN and FVKESK. The CDR3 totals 15 residues. The CDR3 DNA sequence: TGTGCCAGCAGCCAGGGGGACAGCGCCTTGGGATGGCAGTACTTC. This codes for CASSQGDSALGWQYF. Full variable domain (rest looked up from reference TRBV14 and TRBJ2-7): EAGVTQFPSHSVIEKGQTVTLRCDPISGHDNLYWYRRVMGKEIKFLLHFVKESKQDESGMPNNRFLAERTGGTYSTLKVQPAELEDSGVYFCASSQGDSALGWQYFGPGTRLTVT.

The chain is built from TRBV7-9 and TRBJ2-7, with 9 bases lining up with TRBD1. The ends lost 5 bases at V and 12 bases at J; junction bases unmatched: 17. The CDR3 totals 15 residues. Per germline, CDR1 SEHNR and CDR2 FQNEAQ (reference sequence). This CDR3 reads CASSETGTGRPKPYF. The CDR3 bases are TGTGCCAGCAGCGAGACCGGGACAGGGCGCCCCAAACCGTACTTC.

This sequence joins TRBV7-3 and TRBJ2-7, with D tentatively TRBD2 (5 bases). The ends were cut back, 2 bases at V and 4 bases at J, with 9 bases in the middle. In germline, CDR1 is SGHTA, CDR2 FQGTGA. There are 13 residues in the CDR3. In nucleotides, the CDR3 is TGTGCCAGCAGCTTAGAGGGTGAATACGAGCAGTACTTC. It specifies CASSLEGEYEQYF.

This chain uses TRBV6-5 with TRBJ1-5, with D hard to call. Trimming stripped 6 bases from V and 3 bases from J, with 9 bases between. The CDR3 is made up of 13 amino acids. Germline values: CDR1 MNHEY, CDR2 SVGAGI. The chain's CDR3 is CASSGGSNQPQHF. As DNA, the CDR3 is TGTGCCAGCAGCGGAGGCTCCAATCAGCCCCAGCATTTT.

This clone was recorded only once. V is TRBV20-1 and J is TRBJ2-7; D possibly corresponds to TRBD2 (6 bases). Germline lookup yields CDR1 DFQATT and CDR2 SNEGSKA (reference sequence). The CDR3 is 11 amino acids. V gave up 6 bases and J gave up 6 bases, with 12 bases separating them. The CDR3 spells CSAALASEQYF. In nucleotides, the CDR3 is TGCAGTGCGGCACTAGCCAGCGAGCAGTACTTC.

The chain has TRBV27 and TRBJ2-7, with 8 positions matching TRBD2. The J segment lost 4 bases and the V segment lost 10 bases, leaving 9 bases of the junction unmatched. Germline V gives CDR1 MNHEY, CDR2 SMNVEV (reference sequence). This CDR3 comprises 13 residues. Here the CDR3 reads CAIVGRAGYEQYF. CDR3 in DNA: TGTGCCATCGTCGGGAGGGCCGGTTACGAGCAGTACTTC.

V usage is TRBV15 and J usage is TRBJ2-5; weak D call: TRBD1 (6 bases). V lost 1 base to trimming and J lost 3 bases, with 12 bases between them. Germline V lookup: CDR1 LNHNV, CDR2 YYDKDF (reference sequence). The CDR3 totals 15 residues. DNA of the CDR3: TGTGCCACCAGCAGAGTTGGACAGATGGAAGAGACCCAGTACTTC. This translates into CATSRVGQMEETQYF.

The J gene is TRBJ2-1, the V gene TRBV4-3; TRBD2 aligns across 8 bases. The CDR3 length is 14 residues. The V segment lost 4 bases and the J segment 10 bases; nucleotides outside the gene matches: 9. From germline, CDR1 is LGHNA and CDR2 YSLEER. The CDR3 DNA sequence: TGCGCCAGCAGCCCCCTAGCGGGTGTGGAGGAGCAGTTCTTC. Amino acid sequence: CASSPLAGVEEQFF.

The V gene is TRBV4-1, the J gene TRBJ1-1; the match to TRBD1 covers 7 bases. The CDR3 extends over 15 amino acids. Germline CDR1 is MGHRA and CDR2 is YSYEKL. After removal of 7 bases from V and 0 bases from J, the junction contained 8 bases not matched to a gene. The chain's CDR3 is CASNPADRVNTEAFF. Written as DNA, the CDR3 is TGCGCCAGCAACCCCGCCGACAGGGTGAACACTGAAGCTTTCTTT.

The chain has TRBV5-4 and TRBJ1-2; the D gene is possibly TRBD1 (5 bases). V lost 4 bases and J lost 4, with 14 bases in between. Germline V gene lookup returns CDR1 SGHNT and CDR2 YYREEE (reference sequence). The CDR3 loop spans 14 amino acids. Here the CDR3 reads CASSPGRGSYGYTF. The CDR3 nucleotides read TGTGCCAGCAGCCCCGGACGGGGGAGCTATGGCTACACCTTC. Full variable domain (remainder filled in from reference TRBV5-4 and TRBJ1-2): ETGVTQSPTHLIKTRGQQVTLRCSSQSGHNTVSWYQQALGQGPQFIFQYYREEENGRGNFPPRFSGLQFPNYSSELNVNALELDDSALYLCASSPGRGSYGYTFGSGTRLTVV.

This clone was counted ten times or more. This rearrangement joins TRBV9 to TRBJ2-1; no firm D call. Germline V gene sequence: CDR1 SGDLS, CDR2 YYNGEE. CDR3 length: 13 residues. V shed 3 bases and J shed 8 bases, with 12 bases lying between them. The CDR3 DNA reads as TGTGCCAGCAGCGGCGGCTCCATATATGAGCAGTTCTTC. It translates to CASSGGSIYEQFF.

This sequence joins TRBV28 and TRBJ1-1; D is unresolved. Trimming took off 10 bases at V and 0 bases at J, with 6 bases between the two ends. The CDR3 contains 11 residues. The germline gives CDR1 MDHEN, CDR2 SYDVKM. The CDR3 is CAILVNTEAFF. In nucleotides, the CDR3 is TGTGCCATCCTCGTGAACACTGAAGCTTTCTTT.

This chain connects TRBV7-2 to TRBJ1-4, with D hard to call. Germline V lookup: CDR1 SGHTA, CDR2 FQGNSA. This CDR3 has 13 amino acids. V was cut by 5 bases and J by 3 bases, with 7 bases left in between. CDR3 DNA: TGTGCCAGCAGCCGATCGGCTAATGAAAAACTGTTTTTT. It yields the protein CASSRSANEKLFF. The full variable domain, with the rest looked up from reference TRBV7-2 and TRBJ1-4, is GAGVSQSPSNKVTEKGKDVELRCDPISGHTALYWYRQSLGQGLEFLIYFQGNSAPDKSGLPSDRFSAERTGGSVSTLTIQRTQQEDSAVYLCASSRSANEKLFFGSGTQLSVL.

The V and J genes are TRBV7-9 and TRBJ1-2; TRBD1 matches 9 bases. Trimming cost V 5 bases and J 4 bases; bases outside gene matches: 8. The CDR3 totals 15 residues. CDR1 SEHNR and CDR2 FQNEAQ come from the germline V gene (reference sequence). The CDR3 loop is CASSPWDRERYGYTF. Written as DNA, the CDR3 is TGTGCCAGCAGCCCTTGGGACAGGGAACGCTATGGCTACACCTTC.

The chain recombines TRBV27 with TRBJ2-4, with no clear D. CDR1 is MNHEY and CDR2 is SMNVEV in the germline V gene (reference sequence). There are 13 residues in the CDR3. V was trimmed by 6 bases and J by 2 bases, leaving 8 bases between them. As DNA, the CDR3 is TGTGCCAGCAGCCCTACTACCAAAAACATTCAGTACTTC. Residues: CASSPTTKNIQYF.

A single count supports this clone. The V and J genes are TRBV2 and TRBJ2-2, with D possibly being TRBD1 (7 bases). Germline V lookup: CDR1 SNHLY, CDR2 FYNNEI. Trimming removed 8 bases from V and 0 bases from J, with 19 bases in between. The CDR3 spans 17 residues. The CDR3 DNA sequence: TGTGCCAGCCGATGGAGGGACAGTTGGGCGAACACCGGGGAGCTGTTTTTT. Its translation: CASRWRDSWANTGELFF.

This chain uses TRBV4-2 with TRBJ2-7, with 8 bases aligning to TRBD2. In germline, CDR1 is LGHNA, CDR2 YNFKEQ. CDR3 length equals 17 residues. V trimming: 0 bases; J trimming: 2 bases; junction bases outside the gene matches: 9. This CDR3 reads CASSQEGPAGAAYEQYF. The CDR3 DNA sequence: TGTGCCAGCAGCCAAGAAGGACCAGCGGGGGCGGCCTACGAGCAGTACTTC.

The rearrangement links TRBV29-1 to TRBJ1-1, with no clear D. CDR1 and CDR2 (germline): SQVTM, ANQGSEA. This CDR3 comprises 15 residues. V shed 4 bases and J shed 1 base, with 16 bases lying between them. DNA for the CDR3: TGCAGCGTTGTCCCGGGGAGGTTTGGGAACACTGAAGCTTTCTTT. It specifies CSVVPGRFGNTEAFF.

This sequence joins TRBV30 and TRBJ2-2, with 11 nucleotides matching TRBD1. Germline V CDR1 and CDR2: GTSNPN, SVGIG (reference sequence). V shed 1 base and J 3 bases; nucleotides not matched to a gene: 1. CDR3 length: 15 residues. CDR3 DNA: TGTGCCTGGAGTGGGGACAGGGGGTACACCGGGGAGCTGTTTTTT. This translates into CAWSGDRGYTGELFF.

The V gene is TRBV27, the J gene TRBJ2-3; 7 bases line up with TRBD2. The CDR3 consists of 12 residues. The germline V gene encodes CDR1 MNHEY and CDR2 SMNVEV (reference sequence). With 5 bases clipped from V and 12 bases from J, the junction kept 8 bases outside the gene matches. CDR3 nucleotides: TGTGCCAGCAGTCTCTTTAGCGGGCCCCAGTATTTT. Residues: CASSLFSGPQYF.